What follows are 7 T cell receptor beta chains derived from one specimen sequenced in a study of control samples from healthy donors and cancer patients (dated by TCRdb to about 2020). Libraries were constructed by the immunoSEQ multiplex PCR assay. TCRdb's version of the immuneACCESS table is confined to in-frame rearrangements and falls short of the full clone set. An unresolved V gene accounts for under half of the shortfall where checked; the remainder is of unknown origin. The sample includes about 130,000 clones, with 80% to 95% observed a single time. The ten largest clones capture 2.5% of the sample. The sample was blood. Receptor source: a man aged 18 to 30 in good health.

The genes are TRBV9 and TRBJ2-3; 14 nucleotides align to TRBD2. J was trimmed by 0 bases and V by 0 bases; bases with no gene match: 9. CDR3 length: 20 residues. Germline CDR1 SGDLS, CDR2 YYNGEE. CDR3 amino acids: CASSVGTSGGTHSSTDTQYF. The CDR3 coding sequence is TGTGCCAGCAGCGTAGGGACTAGCGGGGGGACACACTCTAGCACAGATACGCAGTATTTT.

This clone has a handful of counts. V gene TRBV6-6 combines with J gene TRBJ2-7, with 9 bases matching TRBD2. Trimming took 4 bases from V and 4 from J; bases not matched to a gene: 5. The germline V gene encodes CDR1 MNHNY and CDR2 SVGAGI (reference sequence). The CDR3 spans 14 residues. CDR3 DNA sequence: TGTGCCAGCAGTTTGGGCGGGAGGGGGTACGAGCAGTACGTC. It encodes CASSLGGRGYEQYV.

This clone was seen only a few times. The chain links TRBV7-3 to TRBJ1-6, with a possible D match to TRBD1 (6 bases). Between the trimmed V and J ends, which lost 1 base and 6 bases, there was a span of 10 bases. The CDR3 has 15 residues. Per the germline V gene, CDR1 is SGHTA and CDR2 is FQGTGA. The CDR3 coding sequence is TGTGCCAGCAGCTTAAGGACAGATCCTAATTCACCCCTCCACTTT. Amino acid sequence: CASSLRTDPNSPLHF.

The chain employs TRBV7-2 and TRBJ2-5; D ambiguous. Germline CDR1 is SGHTA and CDR2 is FQGNSA. CDR3 size: 18 residues. The germline V and J ends were trimmed by 0 bases and 1 base, with 18 bases remaining between them. The CDR3 loop is CASSLAEIPTAAQETQYF. DNA for the CDR3: TGTGCCAGCAGCTTAGCGGAAATCCCGACGGCCGCCCAAGAGACCCAGTACTTC. The whole variable domain, filled in from reference TRBV7-2 and TRBJ2-5, reads GAGVSQSPSNKVTEKGKDVELRCDPISGHTALYWYRQSLGQGLEFLIYFQGNSAPDKSGLPSDRFSAERTGGSVSTLTIQRTQQEDSAVYLCASSLAEIPTAAQETQYFGPGTRLLVL.

This clone was detected once. The chain combines TRBV27 with TRBJ2-1; D gene unclear. The V end lost 3 bases, the J end lost 9 bases, and 15 bases lay between the germline ends. The germline V gene encodes CDR1 MNHEY and CDR2 SMNVEV (reference sequence). The CDR3 contains 14 residues. The CDR3 region is CASSFGHPVVEQFF. In DNA, the CDR3 is TGTGCCAGCAGTTTCGGCCACCCGGTGGTTGAGCAGTTCTTC.

The rearrangement links TRBV9 to TRBJ1-6; D gene uncertain. V was pared by 0 bases and J by 10 bases, with 5 bases between. Germline V lookup: CDR1 SGDLS, CDR2 YYNGEE. CDR3 length: 12 residues. CDR3 loop: CASSVEGSPLHF. The CDR3 nucleotides read TGTGCCAGCAGCGTAGAAGGATCACCCCTCCACTTT.

The chain recombines TRBV11-2 with TRBJ2-7; 8 positions agree with TRBD1. J lost 1 base, V lost 5 bases, and 7 bases had no gene match. The length of the CDR3 is 15 residues. CDR1 and CDR2 (germline): SGHAT, FQNNGV. CDR3 loop: CASSPGQAESYEQYF. In nucleotides, the CDR3 is TGTGCCAGCAGCCCGGGACAGGCCGAATCCTACGAGCAGTACTTC. Full variable domain (outside the CDR3, taken from reference TRBV11-2 and TRBJ2-7): EAGVAQSPRYKIIEKRQSVAFWCNPISGHATLYWYQQILGQGPKLLIQFQNNGVVDDSQLPKDRFSAERLKGVDSTLKIQPAKLEDSAVYLCASSPGQAESYEQYFGPGTRLTVT.